This TCR beta chain derives from a study of a mutant IDH1 vaccine in newly diagnosed glioma. Study summary: Investigators started vaccination 4-6 weeks after radiotherapy alone, or with temozolomide cycles. Treatment recipients were about 62% male and about 40% female, and their mean age was roughly 40 years.

Time point denoted: week 5, during vaccination. Doses of 300 ug of mutant IDH1 20-mer peptide were given with topical imiquimod. In the case of this clone: Antigen specificity is unknown.

V was clipped by 6 bases and J by 2 bases, with 13 bases between them. Germline V gene sequence: CDR1 WSHSY, CDR2 SAAADI. The CDR3 is 14 residues long. Libraries were prepared by immunoSEQ multiplex PCR; TCRdb keeps only in-frame clonotypes and omits some of them. The sample lists roughly 28,000 clones; around 85% were seen once. This clonotype was sampled from a man between 40 and 49 years old with glioma. Some clones in this sample may be carry-over from other donors' samples. This rearrangement joins TRBV10-2 to TRBJ2-5, with D maybe TRBD2 (6 bases). This material consisted of PBMCs, taken from a glioma patient whose treatment included an IDH1 peptide vaccine. Here the CDR3 DNA reads TGCGCCAGCAGCGAATCCGGGAGACAAGAGACCCAGTACTTC. The encoded protein is CASSESGRQETQYF.